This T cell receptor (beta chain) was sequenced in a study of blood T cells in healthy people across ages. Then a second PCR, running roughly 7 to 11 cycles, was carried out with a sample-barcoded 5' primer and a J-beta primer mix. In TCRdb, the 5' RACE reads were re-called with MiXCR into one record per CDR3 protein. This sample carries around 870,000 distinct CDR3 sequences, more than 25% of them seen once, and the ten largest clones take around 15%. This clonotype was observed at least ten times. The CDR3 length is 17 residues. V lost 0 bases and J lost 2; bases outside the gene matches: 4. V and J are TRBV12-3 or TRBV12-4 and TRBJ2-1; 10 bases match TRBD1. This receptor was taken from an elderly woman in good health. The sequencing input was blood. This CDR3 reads CASSLADRGNPYNEQFF. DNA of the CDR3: TGTGCCAGCAGTTTAGCGGACAGGGGGAACCCCTACAATGAGCAGTTCTTC.